Listed here are 11 T cell receptor beta chains from one sample, sequenced in a study of blood T cells in healthy people across ages. PCR was performed a second time for about 7 to 11 cycles using a sample-barcoded 5' primer and a J-beta primer mix. One entry per CDR3 protein, called by TCRdb with MiXCR from the 5' RACE reads. The sample includes roughly 900,000 distinct CDR3 sequences, approximately 49% of them seen just once. The specimen sequenced was blood. All receptors derive from a man aged 25-45 years in good health.

In this sample, this clonotype turned up a few times. The chain employs TRBV5-1 and TRBJ2-7; TRBD1 matches at 7 bases. The V segment lost 4 bases and the J segment 3 bases; nucleotides outside the gene matches: 7. Germline V gives CDR1 SGHRS, CDR2 YFSETQ. The length of the CDR3 is 14 residues. This CDR3 is CASSPWDSDYEQYF. CDR3 bases: TGCGCCAGCAGCCCCTGGGACAGCGACTACGAGCAGTACTTC.

V gene TRBV5-5 combines with J gene TRBJ1-2, with D unresolved. V dropped 4 bases and J dropped 4 bases, with 17 bases sitting between them. The length of the CDR3 is 15 residues. The germline V gene has CDR1 SGHKS and CDR2 YYEKEE (reference sequence). CDR3 in amino acids: CASSLSGEGTYGYTF. DNA for the CDR3: TGTGCCAGCAGCCTGAGCGGGGAAGGTACCTATGGCTACACCTTC. The full variable domain, completed using reference TRBV5-5 and TRBJ1-2, is DAGVTQSPTHLIKTRGQQVTLRCSPISGHKSVSWYQQVLGQGPQFIFQYYEKEERGRGNFPDRFSARQFPNYSSELNVNALLLGDSALYLCASSLSGEGTYGYTFGSGTRLTVV.

The CDR3 bases are TGCGCCAGCAGTCCTCCGGGACAGGGGTTGCCCGGGGAGCTGTTTTTT. Translated, it gives CASSPPGQGLPGELFF. The chain carries TRBV5-1 and TRBJ2-2; the match to TRBD1 covers 10 bases. V trimming: 5 bases; J trimming: 6 bases; junction bases outside the gene matches: 10. The CDR3 totals 16 residues. Germline assignment: CDR1 SGHRS and CDR2 YFSETQ.

The rearrangement uses TRBV6-2 or TRBV6-3 and TRBJ2-4, with D perhaps TRBD2 (6 bases). V was clipped by 0 bases and J by 0 bases, with 21 bases between them. From germline, CDR1 is MNHEY and CDR2 SVGEGT. The CDR3 covers 20 residues. The CDR3: CASSYSELLSWDSAKNIQYF. The CDR3 DNA is TGTGCCAGCAGTTACTCAGAACTATTGTCGTGGGACTCAGCCAAAAACATTCAGTACTTC.

V is TRBV7-2 and J is TRBJ1-4; D gene ambiguous. The CDR3 sequence is 14 residues long. V lost 2 bases to trimming and J lost 4 bases, with 8 bases between them. CDR1 SGHTA and CDR2 FQGNSA come from the germline V gene. The CDR3 loop reads CASSLMPDNEKLFF. DNA for the CDR3: TGTGCCAGCAGCTTAATGCCAGATAATGAAAAACTGTTTTTT. The full variable domain, its missing parts supplied by reference TRBV7-2 and TRBJ1-4, is GAGVSQSPSNKVTEKGKDVELRCDPISGHTALYWYRQSLGQGLEFLIYFQGNSAPDKSGLPSDRFSAERTGGSVSTLTIQRTQQEDSAVYLCASSLMPDNEKLFFGSGTQLSVL.

The CDR3 DNA reads TGCGCCAGCAGCCAATCGACAGGGGACAATGAGCAGTTCTTC. Encoded protein: CASSQSTGDNEQFF. The chain recombines TRBV4-3 with TRBJ2-1; 8 bases are a match to TRBD1. Germline CDR1 LGHNA, CDR2 YSLEER. V dropped 2 bases and J dropped 5; count of bases not matched to a gene: 2. The CDR3 extends over 14 amino acids.

This clonotype was found many times. This chain links TRBV20-1 with TRBJ1-1; no clear D. Germline V gives CDR1 DFQATT, CDR2 SNEGSKA (reference sequence). This CDR3 spans 11 amino acids. Trimming pared 0 bases from V and 6 bases from J, leaving 5 bases between. CDR3 sequence reads: CSARDWSEAFF. The CDR3 DNA reads as TGCAGTGCTAGAGACTGGTCTGAAGCTTTCTTT.

This clonotype was seen at least ten times. The V gene is TRBV12-3 or TRBV12-4, the J gene TRBJ1-2; D not resolved. V was cut by 2 bases and J by 5 bases, with 0 bases left in between. The CDR3 sequence is 10 residues long. The CDR3 loop is CASSLYGYTF. CDR3 DNA sequence: TGTGCCAGCAGTTTATATGGCTACACCTTC.

About this clonotype itself: A read error likely explains this, since a far larger clone differs by one base. The CDR3 bases are TGTACCAGCAGTTACTCCTACGAGCAGTACTTC. Translating gives CTSSYSYEQYF. V and J are TRBV6-2 or TRBV6-3 and TRBJ2-7; D is uncertain. Germline V gene lookup returns CDR1 MNHEY and CDR2 SVGEGT. The CDR3 runs to 11 residues.

This clonotype was counted many times. In DNA, the CDR3 is TGTGCCAGCAGTGAGATTCAGGGACACCACTCCTACGAGCAGTACTTC. This codes for CASSEIQGHHSYEQYF. This rearrangement joins TRBV2 to TRBJ2-7, with D possibly TRBD1 on 6 matching bases. The germline V gene encodes CDR1 SNHLY and CDR2 FYNNEI. CDR3 length: 16 residues. The V and J ends lost 3 bases and 0 bases respectively, with 15 bases between them.

V usage is TRBV20-1 and J usage is TRBJ2-3, with 9 bases fitting TRBD2. V lost 2 bases to trimming and J lost 2 bases; unmatched junction nucleotides: 2. From germline, CDR1 is DFQATT and CDR2 SNEGSKA (reference sequence). The CDR3 extends over 14 amino acids. CDR3 amino acids: CSARLAGTTDTQYF. In nucleotides, the CDR3 is TGCAGTGCTAGACTAGCGGGGACCACAGATACGCAGTATTTT.